The 30 T cell receptor beta chains below come from one sample, sequenced in a study of T cell responses to AZD1222 COVID-19 vaccine (dated by TCRdb to the early 2020s). The sample's time point label, decoded: baseline before first vaccination. Preparation of the library involved the immunoSEQ multiplex PCR assay. In TCRdb, the immuneACCESS table is reduced to in-frame sequences with V and J assigned. These tables do not hold every clone; where another copy was compared, an unresolved V gene accounts for under half, and the others remain unexplained. The sample profile shows around 130,000 clones; approximately 92% of them were found once. Approximately 3.3% of the sample rests with the top ten. The sample consisted of peripheral blood, taken on day 0 of AZD1222 vaccination. The receptors stem from an adult in good health.

The J gene is TRBJ2-7, the V gene TRBV5-4; 7 nucleotides align to TRBD2. The CDR3 loop spans 13 amino acids. Germline assignment: CDR1 SGHNT and CDR2 YYREEE (reference sequence). With V trimmed by 4 bases and J by 7 bases, 8 bases remained unmatched. The CDR3 spells CASSPTGLDEQYF. CDR3 DNA: TGTGCCAGCAGCCCCACTGGACTAGATGAGCAGTACTTC.

V is TRBV13 and J is TRBJ2-7, with D perhaps TRBD1 (5 bases). Germline V gene lookup returns CDR1 PRHDT and CDR2 FYEKMQ (reference sequence). V shed 1 base and J shed 4 bases, with 8 bases lying between them. The CDR3 runs to 13 residues. CDR3 region: CASSLDQGYEQYF. The CDR3 region has the DNA TGTGCCAGCAGCTTAGACCAGGGTTACGAGCAGTACTTC.

This chain uses TRBV5-1 with TRBJ2-7; TRBD2 matches at 13 bases. J lost 1 base, V lost 3 bases, and 1 base had no gene match. The CDR3 spans 15 residues. CDR1 and CDR2 (germline): SGHRS, YFSETQ. The CDR3 coding sequence is TGCGCCAGCAGCTGGGGACTAGCGGGGTCCTACGAGCAGTACTTC. Encoded protein: CASSWGLAGSYEQYF.

This chain joins TRBV7-8 and TRBJ2-7; 8 positions agree with TRBD1. The length of the CDR3 is 14 residues. Per the germline V gene, CDR1 is SGHVS and CDR2 is FQNEAQ. With 2 bases clipped from V and 2 bases from J, the junction kept 2 bases outside the gene matches. CDR3 loop: CASSLRTGTYEQYF. The CDR3 DNA sequence: TGTGCCAGCAGCTTACGGACAGGGACCTACGAGCAGTACTTC. Full variable domain (missing parts from reference TRBV7-8 and TRBJ2-7): GAGVSQSPRYKVAKRGQDVALRCDPISGHVSLFWYQQALGQGPEFLTYFQNEAQLDKSGLPSDRFFAERPEGSVSTLKIQRTQQEDSAVYLCASSLRTGTYEQYFGPGTRLTVT.

V gene TRBV3-1 (or the pseudogene TRBV3-2) combines with J gene TRBJ1-3; D unclear. Looked up from germline, CDR1 is LGHDT and CDR2 is YNNKEL (reference sequence). CDR3 size: 16 residues. Trimming took 4 bases from V and 2 from J, leaving 15 bases between them. CDR3 nucleotides: TGTGCCAGCAGCCCGTGGACTATCTCGACTGGAAACACCATATATTTT. Protein sequence: CASSPWTISTGNTIYF.

The chain employs TRBV9 and TRBJ2-7, with D tentatively TRBD1 (5 bases). Trimming removed 0 bases at V and 0 bases at J, with 10 bases between. CDR1 and CDR2 (germline): SGDLS, YYNGEE. This CDR3 comprises 15 residues. Here the CDR3 DNA reads TGTGCCAGCAGCGTAGGGCAGACAGCCTCCTACGAGCAGTACTTC. Translation gives CASSVGQTASYEQYF.

This clone was found a few times. The CDR3 is CASSEAGGNEKLFF. The CDR3 DNA is TGTGCCAGCAGTGAAGCAGGGGGTAATGAAAAACTGTTTTTT. V gene TRBV2 combines with J gene TRBJ1-4, with a weak D call TRBD1 (6 bases). The V gene's germline CDR1 is SNHLY and CDR2 FYNNEI. CDR3 length: 14 residues. V was trimmed by 0 bases and J by 4 bases, leaving 6 bases between them.

This clone came up a few times. The rearrangement joins TRBV10-3 to TRBJ2-7, with 7 bases aligning to TRBD1. The CDR3 is 14 residues long. V was clipped by 4 bases and J by 5 bases; unmatched bases: 8. CDR1 and CDR2 from the germline V gene are ENHRY and SYGVKD. CDR3 sequence: CAISGARGYDEQYF. CDR3 nucleotides: TGTGCCATCAGTGGAGCCAGGGGGTATGACGAGCAGTACTTC.

The CDR3, as DNA: TGTGCCAGCAGTTGGGGGCAGGGGAGGGATGGCTACACCTTC. This codes for CASSWGQGRDGYTF. The chain carries TRBV28 and TRBJ1-2; possible D gene TRBD1, 6 bases. Trimming removed 4 bases at V and 6 bases at J, with 15 bases between. CDR3 length: 14 residues. Germline V gives CDR1 MDHEN, CDR2 SYDVKM.

The V gene is TRBV24-1, the J gene TRBJ2-1, with TRBD1 as a possible D gene (6 bases). Germline V lookup: CDR1 KGHDR, CDR2 SFDVKD. The CDR3 is 17 residues long. V lost 5 bases, J lost 2 bases, and 18 bases lay in between. For the CDR3, the DNA is TGTGCCACCAGTGCCTTAGGTACAGGGCCTCCCTACAATGAGCAGTTCTTC. Translation gives CATSALGTGPPYNEQFF.

CDR3: CASSEQGYNEQFF. CDR3 bases: TGTGCCAGCAGCGAGCAGGGGTACAATGAGCAGTTCTTC. The V gene is TRBV7-3, the J gene TRBJ2-1; perhaps TRBD1 as D (6 bases). CDR1 and CDR2 from the germline V gene are SGHTA and FQGTGA. Trimming stripped 5 bases from V and 4 bases from J, with 9 bases between. The CDR3 covers 13 residues.

This clone has only one observation. The gene calls are TRBV19 and TRBJ1-2, with 9 bases matching TRBD1. Germline CDR1 and CDR2: LNHDA and SQIVND (reference sequence). The CDR3 consists of 14 residues. V dropped 5 bases and J dropped 6; count of bases not matched to a gene: 7. In DNA, the CDR3 is TGTGCCAGTAGTCCGGGACAGGGTTGGAATGGCTACACCTTC. This codes for CASSPGQGWNGYTF.

This chain joins TRBV5-1 and TRBJ2-5; 8 bases match TRBD1. This CDR3 contains 14 residues. After removal of 2 bases from V and 5 bases from J, the junction contained 5 bases not matched to a gene. Germline loops: CDR1 SGHRS, CDR2 YFSETQ. DNA for the CDR3: TGCGCCAGCAGCTTTTCAGGGGGCGAGGAGACCCAGTACTTC. Protein: CASSFSGGEETQYF.

V gene TRBV10-2 combines with J gene TRBJ2-3; TRBD2 is a possible D gene (5 bases). Per germline, CDR1 WSHSY and CDR2 SAAADI. V lost 4 bases and J lost 0, with 11 bases in between. This CDR3 comprises 15 residues. The CDR3 loop reads CASSGETPSTDTQYF. The DNA of the CDR3 is TGCGCCAGCAGTGGGGAGACTCCGAGCACAGATACGCAGTATTTT.

This chain joins TRBV19 and TRBJ2-5; D is ambiguous. Germline CDR1 LNHDA, CDR2 SQIVND (reference sequence). The CDR3 is 14 residues long. The germline V and J ends were trimmed by 7 bases and 4 bases, with 16 bases remaining between them. Written as DNA, the CDR3 is TGTGCCAGTACCCCTCGAGCCGGCGGAGAGACCCAGTACTTC. It translates to CASTPRAGGETQYF.

The rearrangement uses TRBV5-1 and TRBJ2-7; D remains ambiguous. Germline V CDR1 and CDR2: SGHRS, YFSETQ. V lost 2 bases and J 1 base, leaving 4 bases between the germline ends. This CDR3 comprises 12 residues. The CDR3 protein is CASSFGSYEQYF. DNA for the CDR3: TGCGCCAGCAGCTTCGGATCCTACGAGCAGTACTTC.

This rearrangement joins TRBV29-1 to TRBJ1-2; 7 bases match TRBD1. CDR3 length equals 15 residues. Germline V gene sequence: CDR1 SQVTM, CDR2 ANQGSEA. V was clipped by 4 bases and J by 6 bases; unmatched bases: 14. In DNA form, the CDR3 reads TGCAGCGTTGTGGGTGGGATGACAGGGAGGAATGGCTACACCTTC. As protein: CSVVGGMTGRNGYTF.

The J gene is TRBJ2-5, the V gene TRBV3-1 (or the pseudogene TRBV3-2); TRBD2 agrees at 13 bases. The CDR3 sequence is 16 residues long. After removal of 4 bases from V and 2 bases from J, the junction contained 4 bases not matched to a gene. Germline V gene sequence: CDR1 LGHDT, CDR2 YNNKEL (reference sequence). The CDR3 region has the DNA TGTGCCAGCAGCCCCGGACTAGCGGGGGCACAAGAGACCCAGTACTTC. Translation gives CASSPGLAGAQETQYF.

The rearrangement uses TRBV30 and TRBJ1-2; tentatively, D is TRBD1 (5 bases). The CDR3 loop spans 13 amino acids. Between the trimmed V and J ends, which lost 5 bases and 4 bases, there was a span of 14 bases. The V gene's germline CDR1 is GTSNPN and CDR2 SVGIG (reference sequence). CDR3 loop: CAWGYGTSYGYTF. The DNA for the CDR3 is TGTGCCTGGGGGTACGGGACTTCCTATGGCTACACCTTC.

This chain connects TRBV29-1 to TRBJ2-7, with 14 bases fitting TRBD2. The V and J ends lost 7 bases and 0 bases, in that order; junction bases with no gene match: 8. This CDR3 is 16 amino acids long. Germline V gives CDR1 SQVTM, CDR2 ANQGSEA. This chain's CDR3 is CSGAGTSGGSSYEQYF. The CDR3 nucleotides are TGCAGCGGAGCCGGGACTAGCGGGGGAAGCTCCTACGAGCAGTACTTC.

The chain carries TRBV19 and TRBJ1-3; 7 nucleotides line up with TRBD1. Germline CDR1 LNHDA, CDR2 SQIVND (reference sequence). V was clipped by 6 bases and J by 4 bases; unmatched bases: 6. This CDR3 spans 14 amino acids. The CDR3 spells CASSWTGGGNTIYF. Written as DNA, the CDR3 is TGTGCCAGTAGCTGGACAGGCGGGGGAAACACCATATATTTT.

V is TRBV30 and J is TRBJ1-2; no definite D call. This CDR3 spans 11 amino acids. Germline CDR1 GTSNPN, CDR2 SVGIG (reference sequence). The V and J ends lost 0 bases and 5 bases respectively, with 4 bases between them. The CDR3 region is CAWSVLYGYTF. The DNA for the CDR3 is TGTGCCTGGAGTGTACTTTATGGCTACACCTTC.

The chain carries TRBV9 and TRBJ2-1; TRBD2 might be the D (5 bases). CDR3 size: 13 residues. Germline V gives CDR1 SGDLS, CDR2 YYNGEE. V lost 7 bases and J lost 1, with 9 bases in between. The CDR3, as DNA: TGTGCCAGCTCAACGGGATCCTACAATGAGCAGTTCTTC. Translation gives CASSTGSYNEQFF.

This sequence joins TRBV4-3 and TRBJ2-7; TRBD2 matches at 7 bases. V lost 2 bases, J lost 5 bases, and 3 bases stayed unmatched. The CDR3 loop spans 13 amino acids. CDR1 and CDR2 (germline): LGHNA, YSLEER. The DNA of the CDR3 is TGCGCCAGCAGCCAATGGGGGGGTGACGAGCAGTACTTC. It encodes CASSQWGGDEQYF.

The V gene is TRBV30, the J gene TRBJ1-3; D remains ambiguous. V was pared by 0 bases and J by 5 bases, with 8 bases between. This CDR3 is 13 amino acids long. Germline V gene sequence: CDR1 GTSNPN, CDR2 SVGIG (reference sequence). The CDR3: CAWSVDGRNTIYF. The CDR3 bases are TGTGCCTGGAGTGTAGACGGACGAAACACCATATATTTT.

J is TRBJ1-5 and V is TRBV7-2; D call uncertain. The CDR3 loop spans 15 amino acids. The germline V gene has CDR1 SGHTA and CDR2 FQGNSA. V lost 0 bases and J 0 bases, leaving 6 bases between the germline ends. CDR3: CASSLAGYSNQPQHF. The CDR3 DNA sequence: TGTGCCAGCAGCTTAGCGGGGTATAGCAATCAGCCCCAGCATTTT.

This clone has a single count. The chain carries TRBV25-1 and TRBJ1-2; D may be TRBD1 (5 bases). The CDR3 covers 14 residues. Germline values: CDR1 MGHDK, CDR2 SYGVNS. The ends were cut back, 1 base at V and 4 bases at J, with 10 bases in the middle. CDR3 protein: CASSESGVSYGYTF. CDR3 DNA: TGTGCCAGCAGTGAATCGGGGGTTAGCTATGGCTACACCTTC.

This chain uses TRBV27 with TRBJ1-1; D is perhaps TRBD1 (6 bases). The CDR3 is 12 amino acids. The germline V and J ends were trimmed by 6 bases and 5 bases, with 10 bases remaining between them. Germline V gene data show CDR1 as MNHEY and CDR2 as SMNVEV (reference sequence). CDR3: CASRKGGTEAFF. The DNA of the CDR3 is TGTGCCAGCAGGAAAGGGGGTACTGAAGCTTTCTTT.

This chain connects TRBV7-9 to TRBJ2-7; TRBD1 might be the D (6 bases). The length of the CDR3 is 15 residues. The germline CDR1 and CDR2 sequences are SEHNR and FQNEAQ (reference sequence). V lost 4 bases and J 7 bases, leaving 20 bases between the germline ends. The CDR3 region has the DNA TGTGCCAGCAGCTCGCGACAAATGGACAGTGAAGAGCAGTACTTC. This sequence encodes CASSSRQMDSEEQYF.

V is TRBV4-3 and J is TRBJ1-6; D gene uncertain. The V and J ends lost 1 base and 10 bases respectively, with 17 bases between them. CDR3 length equals 16 residues. Germline CDR1 LGHNA, CDR2 YSLEER. The DNA for the CDR3 is TGCGCCAGCAGCCAAGCCCCGGGAGGGTTGGAATCACCCCTCCACTTT. Translation: CASSQAPGGLESPLHF.